The clone carrying this T cell receptor (beta chain) was observed many times. The record originates from a study of human T cells and chemical hapten exposure. MiXCR, applied by TCRdb to the RACE reads, yields one record per CDR3 protein. The sample yields tens of thousands of distinct CDR3 sequences, nearly 10% seen once. Germline V CDR1 and CDR2: DFQATT, SNEGSKA (reference sequence). This CDR3 spans 16 amino acids. With V trimmed by 4 bases and J by 1 base, 13 bases remained unmatched. Time point defined: pre-sensitization, week 0. Treatment defined: therapeutic diphenylcyclopropenone sensitization with weekly scalp DPC.

The sample was whole blood, taken in connection with sensitization to the hapten diphenylcyclopropenone (DPC). This clonotype was obtained from a woman aged 40 to 55 with alopecia areata. Some clones in this sample may be carry-over from other donors' samples. This chain connects TRBV20-1 to TRBJ2-7; 7 bases match TRBD1. CDR3 protein: CSATDSPGQRSYEQYF. CDR3 coding DNA: TGCAGTGCTACCGATAGTCCGGGACAGAGATCCTACGAGCAGTACTTC.